This TCR beta chain was sequenced in a study of cytomegalovirus exposure and HLA in healthy donors. Per the germline V gene, CDR1 is SNHLY and CDR2 is FYNNEI. CDR3 length: 13 residues. V was trimmed by 7 bases and J by 4 bases, leaving 10 bases between them. With respect to this clone: Its target is not known.

Broader study findings: A later analysis linked a missense DCLRE1C variant to TCR beta V- and J-gene trimming. Analysis performed later showed TCR beta chains linked to HLA being more clonally expanded than equally common others. TCR sequences were mostly rare, though some public TCRs occurred in many donors. Fewer N-insertions than the 666-donor mean were reportedly shown by an Asian-associated ancestry cluster in a later analysis.

The PCR ran on 60 Vbeta and 13 Jbeta primers. The assay was immunoSEQ multiplex PCR, and TCRdb's table has in-frame clones only and misses some. The sample consists of approximately 150,000 clones, 75% to 85% of them appearing once. This chain uses TRBV2 with TRBJ2-2; D call uncertain. Source material: PBMCs. This clonotype was sampled from a man aged 30 to 45 in good health and CMV-seronegative. CDR3 nucleotides: TGTGCCAGCACCACTCCCCCCACCGGGGAGCTGTTTTTT. This encodes CASTTPPTGELFF.